This entry is about one TCR beta chain. Antigen: not known. The CDR3 has 12 residues. V was pared by 11 bases and J by 1 base, with 9 bases between. Germline CDR1 reads MDHEN; CDR2 reads SYDVKM. These data come from a study of cytomegalovirus exposure and HLA in healthy donors. Study-level points and caveats: Sequencing depth roughly uniform across donors was assumed in presence/absence analyses.

Primers included in the PCR were 60 Vbeta and 13 Jbeta primers. Data came from immunoSEQ multiplex PCR; TCRdb stores just in-frame clones and leaves some out. The sample contains about 150,000 clones, 79% of which appear only once. The receptor was isolated from a man in his fifties in good health and CMV-seropositive. The sequenced material came from PBMCs. This sequence joins TRBV28 and TRBJ1-5; D is unresolved. For the CDR3, the DNA is TGTGCCGCCCGGAGGAGCAATCAGCCCCAGCATTTT. Protein product: CAARRSNQPQHF. Full variable domain (rest looked up from reference TRBV28 and TRBJ1-5): DVKVTQSSRYLVKRTGEKVFLECVQDMDHENMFWYRQDPGLGLRLIYFSYDVKMKEKGDIPEGYSVSREKKERFSLILESASTNQTSMYLCAARRSNQPQHFGDGTRLSIL.